This record looks at one TCR beta chain sequence and its context. CDR3 length: 15 residues. The V and J ends lost 1 base and 8 bases respectively, with 17 bases between them. The data stem from a study of response to subunit inactivated influenza vaccine. TCRdb passed the RT-PCR reads through MiXCR, listing each CDR3 protein once. The top ten clones hold 10% of a sample with hundreds of thousands of distinct CDR3 sequences, 12% of them seen once. This receptor was taken from a man aged 45 to 65 who received an inactivated influenza vaccine. This chain uses TRBV12-3 or TRBV12-4 with TRBJ1-2; maybe TRBD1 (5 bases). The specimen comprised PBMCs from blood, sampled on the day of vaccination. The DNA of the CDR3 is TGTGCCAGCAGTTTAGACTTGGCAGGGTCGGGAGGCTACACCTTC. This translates into CASSLDLAGSGGYTF.